The 12 T cell receptor beta chains below come from one sample, sequenced in a study of blood T cell repertoires in COVID-19. TCRdb's table, derived via immunoSEQ multiplex PCR, lists solely in-frame clones and lacks some. The sample contains 270,000 or so clones, roughly nine tenths of which appear only once. Source material: PBMCs or T cells enriched from blood (not recorded which). All receptors derive from a woman under 30 who had recovered from COVID-19.

The chain joins TRBV3-1 (or the pseudogene TRBV3-2) to TRBJ1-1; TRBD1 agrees at 7 bases. Losses at the gene ends were 3 bases for V and 5 bases for J; bases not matched to a gene: 9. Germline V gene lookup returns CDR1 LGHDT and CDR2 YNNKEL (reference sequence). CDR3 length: 15 residues. CDR3 in DNA: TGTGCCAGCAGCCAGAGCCGGACAGGTTGGACTGAAGCTTTCTTT. Its translation is CASSQSRTGWTEAFF.

This clone has only one observation. V and J are TRBV19 and TRBJ1-1; 11 nucleotides line up with TRBD1. CDR3 length: 16 residues. CDR1 is LNHDA and CDR2 is SQIVND in the germline V gene (reference sequence). With 3 bases clipped from V and 5 bases from J, the junction kept 8 bases outside the gene matches. The CDR3 spells CASSIFWDRGDTEAFF. The CDR3 coding sequence is TGTGCCAGTAGTATCTTCTGGGACAGGGGGGATACTGAAGCTTTCTTT.

The chain carries TRBV5-1 and TRBJ2-7; 9 positions match TRBD2. V lost 0 bases to trimming and J lost 2 bases; unmatched junction nucleotides: 3. Per the germline V gene, CDR1 is SGHRS and CDR2 is YFSETQ. CDR3 size: 15 residues. CDR3 loop: CASSLASGRTYEQYF. CDR3 sequence (DNA): TGCGCCAGCAGCTTGGCCAGCGGGAGGACCTACGAGCAGTACTTC.

V usage is TRBV2 and J usage is TRBJ1-6; D unclear. Germline-derived CDR1 and CDR2 are SNHLY and FYNNEI. V was clipped by 6 bases and J by 6 bases, with 3 bases between them. This CDR3 is built from 11 residues. This CDR3 is CASSLNSPLHF. The CDR3 nucleotides are TGTGCCAGCAGCCTTAATTCACCCCTCCACTTT.

In its sample, this clone was seen a few times. The rearrangement joins TRBV12-3 or TRBV12-4 to TRBJ2-5; no reliable D call. Trimming stripped 4 bases from V and 5 bases from J, with 11 bases between. The length of the CDR3 is 13 residues. CDR3 DNA: TGTGCCAGCAGTTCACAGATACGGGAGACCCAGTACTTC. This gives the protein CASSSQIRETQYF.

V usage is TRBV30 and J usage is TRBJ2-3; possible D gene TRBD2, 5 bases. Germline V lookup: CDR1 GTSNPN, CDR2 SVGIG (reference sequence). V was trimmed by 5 bases and J by 2 bases, leaving 20 bases between them. The CDR3 is made up of 16 amino acids. The CDR3 loop is CAWAPPGVYLTDTQYF. The CDR3 region has the DNA TGTGCCTGGGCTCCGCCCGGGGTCTACCTCACAGATACGCAGTATTTT.

The chain links TRBV2 to TRBJ1-5; possible D gene TRBD1, 6 bases. The germline V gene encodes CDR1 SNHLY and CDR2 FYNNEI. This CDR3 has 15 residues. V was pared by 7 bases and J by 5 bases, with 18 bases between. The CDR3 sequence is CASKLVQDRHQPQHF. CDR3 sequence (DNA): TGTGCCAGCAAACTCGTCCAGGACAGACATCAGCCCCAGCATTTT. The variable domain in full, with the rest retrieved from reference TRBV2 and TRBJ1-5, is EPEVTQTPSHQVTQMGQEVILRCVPISNHLYFYWYRQILGQKVEFLVSFYNNEISEKSEIFDDQFSVERPDGSNFTLKIRSTKLEDSAMYFCASKLVQDRHQPQHFGDGTRLSIL.

The chain recombines TRBV30 with TRBJ2-1; D gene unclear. This CDR3 comprises 14 residues. The V gene lost 7 bases and the J gene lost 0 bases, with 13 bases spanning the gap. CDR1 and CDR2 (germline): GTSNPN, SVGIG (reference sequence). Here the CDR3 reads CAFQVRSSYNEQFF. CDR3 sequence (DNA): TGTGCCTTCCAAGTTCGGAGCTCCTACAATGAGCAGTTCTTC.

V is TRBV25-1 and J is TRBJ2-5; TRBD2 matches at 7 bases. The CDR3 spans 14 residues. Germline V gene data show CDR1 as MGHDK and CDR2 as SYGVNS. Germline trimming cut 0 bases from V and 5 bases from J; bases unmatched to any gene: 3. The DNA for the CDR3 is TGTGCCAGCAGTGAATATTCAGCGGGGGAGACCCAGTACTTC. Amino acid sequence: CASSEYSAGETQYF.

This clone was observed once. V usage is TRBV13 and J usage is TRBJ1-1; 12 positions agree with TRBD1. The CDR3 length is 16 residues. In germline, CDR1 is PRHDT, CDR2 FYEKMQ (reference sequence). Trimming took 5 bases from V and 3 from J; bases not matched to a gene: 7. CDR3 sequence reads: CASSRGQGALDTEAFF. The DNA for the CDR3 is TGTGCCAGCAGCAGGGGACAGGGGGCGCTTGACACTGAAGCTTTCTTT.

The chain combines TRBV19 with TRBJ1-2; D call uncertain. With 2 bases removed from V and 4 bases from J, the gap between germline ends came to 11 bases. Looked up from germline, CDR1 is LNHDA and CDR2 is SQIVND (reference sequence). The CDR3 has 14 amino acids. The CDR3 loop reads CASSIPPTGYGYTF. CDR3 in DNA: TGTGCCAGTAGTATACCCCCGACGGGCTATGGCTACACCTTC.

This chain connects TRBV7-9 to TRBJ1-2; TRBD1 matches at 7 bases. V shed 2 bases and J 8 bases; nucleotides not matched to a gene: 8. The CDR3 sequence is 14 residues long. Germline V gene sequence: CDR1 SEHNR, CDR2 FQNEAQ (reference sequence). The CDR3 DNA sequence: TGTGCCAGCAGCTTAAGTGCACAGGGGCAGGGCTACACCTTC. It yields the protein CASSLSAQGQGYTF.